This T cell receptor (beta chain) originates from a study of cytomegalovirus exposure and HLA in healthy donors. PCR involved 60 Vbeta and 13 Jbeta primers. Produced via immunoSEQ multiplex PCR; TCRdb's table is partial and in-frame only. The table shows 65,000 to 90,000 clones, with roughly 77% occurring only once. The donors were healthy bone marrow donors. At the time of sampling, donors were nominally healthy, though unrecorded immune exposures were likely. The sequenced sample consisted of PBMCs. This clonotype was sampled from a man in his sixties in good health and CMV-seronegative.

The CDR3 loop is CASKDRASGNTIYF. The CDR3 coding sequence is TGTGCCAGCAAAGACAGAGCCTCTGGAAACACCATATATTTT. The rearrangement uses TRBV19 and TRBJ1-3; D is perhaps TRBD1 (5 bases). The V end lost 9 bases, the J end lost 0 bases, and 12 bases lay between the germline ends. Per the germline V gene, CDR1 is LNHDA and CDR2 is SQIVND (reference sequence). The CDR3 loop spans 14 amino acids. The full variable domain, completed using reference TRBV19 and TRBJ1-3, is DGGITQSPKYLFRKEGQNVTLSCEQNLNHDAMYWYRQDPGQGLRLIYYSQIVNDFQKGDIAEGYSVSREKKESFPLTVTSAQKNPTAFYLCASKDRASGNTIYFGEGSWLTVV.